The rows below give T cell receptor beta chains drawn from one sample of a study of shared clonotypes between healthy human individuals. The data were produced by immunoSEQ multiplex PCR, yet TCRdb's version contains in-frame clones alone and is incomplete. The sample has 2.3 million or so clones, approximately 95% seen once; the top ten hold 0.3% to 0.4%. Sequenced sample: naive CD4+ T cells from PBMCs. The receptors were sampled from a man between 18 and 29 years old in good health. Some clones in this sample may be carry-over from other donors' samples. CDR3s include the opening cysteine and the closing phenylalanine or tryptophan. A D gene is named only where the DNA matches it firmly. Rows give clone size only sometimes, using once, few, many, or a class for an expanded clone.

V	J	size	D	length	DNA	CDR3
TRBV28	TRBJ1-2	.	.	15	TGTGCCAGCAGCGCCGGATCCGGGACATATTATGGCTACACCTTC	CASSAGSGTYYGYTF
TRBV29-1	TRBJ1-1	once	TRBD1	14	TGCAGCGCCACCGGGACAGCGATGAACACTGAAGCTTTCTTT	CSATGTAMNTEAFF
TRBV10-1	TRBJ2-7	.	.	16	TGCGCCAGCAGTGATTCGCGTAGATTTGGCTACTACGAGCAGTACTTC	CASSDSRRFGYYEQYF
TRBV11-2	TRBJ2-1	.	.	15	TGTGCCAGCAGCTTATTTAGCGGCTCCAACAATGAGCAGTTCTTC	CASSLFSGSNNEQFF
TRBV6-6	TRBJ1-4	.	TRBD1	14	TGTGCCAGCAGTCACGGACAGGGTCGTGAAAAACTGTTTTTT	CASSHGQGREKLFF
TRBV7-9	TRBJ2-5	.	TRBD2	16	TGTGCCAGCAGCCCGCGGACTAGCGGAGGGGGAGAGACCCAGTACTTC	CASSPRTSGGGETQYF
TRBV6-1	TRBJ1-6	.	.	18	TGTGCCAGCAGTGGAGGGCGACAGTGGAGCTCCTATAATTCACCCCTCCACTTT	CASSGGRQWSSYNSPLHF
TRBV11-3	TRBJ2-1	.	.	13	TGTGCCAGCAGCCCTCGAGGCGGTGACGAGCAGTTCTTC	CASSPRGGDEQFF
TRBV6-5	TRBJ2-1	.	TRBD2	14	TGTGCCAGCACTACTAGCGGGAGGTTTAATGAGCAGTTCTTC	CASTTSGRFNEQFF
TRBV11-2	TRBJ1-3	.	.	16	TGTGCCAGCAGCTTAACGTCCCCCTTGACTGGAAACACCATATATTTT	CASSLTSPLTGNTIYF
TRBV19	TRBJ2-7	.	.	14	TGTGCCAGTAGTATAGTCTTCGGAGACTACGAGCAGTACTTC	CASSIVFGDYEQYF
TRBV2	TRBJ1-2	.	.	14	TGTGCCAGCAGTGAAGTAGGTTTTGGCTATGGCTACACCTTC	CASSEVGFGYGYTF
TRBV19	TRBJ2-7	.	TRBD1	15	TGTGCCAGTACCCTGGACAGGGGGCCCTCCTACGAGCAGTACTTC	CASTLDRGPSYEQYF
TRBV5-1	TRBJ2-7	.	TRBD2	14	TGCGCCAGCAGCGCCACTAGCGCCTCCTACGAGCAGTACTTC	CASSATSASYEQYF
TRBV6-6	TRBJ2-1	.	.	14	TGTGCCAGCAGTTCATTCTGGGAGGACAATGAGCAGTTCTTC	CASSSFWEDNEQFF
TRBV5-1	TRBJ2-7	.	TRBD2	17	TGCGCCAGCAGCTTGGTTATTAGCGGGAGAGGATTATACGAGCAGTACTTC	CASSLVISGRGLYEQYF
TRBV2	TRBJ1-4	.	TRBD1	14	TGTGCCAGCAGTGAAAGGGGACAGGGGGGAAAACTGTTTTTT	CASSERGQGGKLFF
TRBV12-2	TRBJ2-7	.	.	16	TGTGCAAGTCGCTTAGCGGGTAGGCAGGCCCTCTACGAGCAGTACTTC	CASRLAGRQALYEQYF
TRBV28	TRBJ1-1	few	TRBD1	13	TGTGCCAGCAGTAGTGGACAGGGGGCTAAGGCTTTCTTT	CASSSGQGAKAFF
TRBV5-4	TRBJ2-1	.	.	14	TGTGCCAGCAGCTTGGGGACCGCCCGCAATGAGCAGTTCTTC	CASSLGTARNEQFF
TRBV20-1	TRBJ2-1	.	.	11	TGCAGTGCTACTAGCGAAAATGAGCAGTTCTTC	CSATSENEQFF
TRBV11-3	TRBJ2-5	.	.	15	TGTGCCAGCAGCTTCGGACAGACATATCAAGAGACCCAGTACTTC	CASSFGQTYQETQYF
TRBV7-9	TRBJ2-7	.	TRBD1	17	TGTGCCAGCAGCGCCGGATTGGGGACAGGTCAACACTACGAGCAGTACTTC	CASSAGLGTGQHYEQYF
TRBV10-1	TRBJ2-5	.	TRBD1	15	TGCGCCAGCAGTGGCGGACAGGGGGAGCGGGAGACCCAGTACTTC	CASSGGQGERETQYF
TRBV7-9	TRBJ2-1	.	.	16	TGTGCCAGCAGCTTATCTGGCGGACTCTCCTACAATGAGCAGTTCTTC	CASSLSGGLSYNEQFF
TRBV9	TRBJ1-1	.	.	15	TGTGCCAGCAGCGTAGAATCGGGGGGCGCAGAGATCGCTTTCTTT	CASSVESGGAEIAFF
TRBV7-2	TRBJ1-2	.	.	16	TGTGCCAGCAGCCCTGTGGACCCGGATCGTAACTATGGCTACACCTTC	CASSPVDPDRNYGYTF
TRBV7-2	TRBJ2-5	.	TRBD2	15	TGTGCCAGCAGCAAGAGACTAGCGGGAGGAGAGACCCAGTACTTC	CASSKRLAGGETQYF
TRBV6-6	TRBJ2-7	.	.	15	TGTGCCAGCAGTTTGGTAGCTCGGGGGTTGAGTGAGCAGTACTTC	CASSLVARGLSEQYF
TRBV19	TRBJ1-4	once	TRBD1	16	TGTGCCAGTACTCCAGGGGGGAGAAGGGGCGAGGAAAAACTGTTTTTT	CASTPGGRRGEEKLFF
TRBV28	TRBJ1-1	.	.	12	TGTGCCAGCAGTTTGACGAACACTGAAGCTTTCTTT	CASSLTNTEAFF
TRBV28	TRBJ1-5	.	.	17	TGTGCCAGCAGCTCTGGGGGGACACCTGATACCTTTCAGCCCCAGCATTTT	CASSSGGTPDTFQPQHF
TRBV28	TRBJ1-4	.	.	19	TGTGCCAGCAGTTTATCCGCGCTCGATGAAGCTAAACGCGGGGGGAAACTGTTTTTT	CASSLSALDEAKRGGKLFF
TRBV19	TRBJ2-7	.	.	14	TGTGCCAGTAGTATGGAGTGGGTCCCCTACGAGCAGTACTTC	CASSMEWVPYEQYF
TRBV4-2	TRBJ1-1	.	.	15	TGTGCCAGCAGCCAGACCCGCACACTGAACACTGAAGCTTTCTTT	CASSQTRTLNTEAFF
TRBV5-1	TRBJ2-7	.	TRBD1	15	TGCGCCAGCAGCCCTCGACAGGGGGCCTCCTACGAGCAGTACTTC	CASSPRQGASYEQYF
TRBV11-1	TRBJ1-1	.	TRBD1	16	TGTGCCAGCAGCCGAGACAGGGGGCGAGTCAACACTGAAGCTTTCTTT	CASSRDRGRVNTEAFF
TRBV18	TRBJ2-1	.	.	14	TGTGCCAGCTCACCCATGACAAGTTACAATGAGCAGTTCTTC	CASSPMTSYNEQFF
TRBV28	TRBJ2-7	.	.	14	TGTGCCAGCAGTCTGGGGACGGAAGCCTACGAGCAGTACTTC	CASSLGTEAYEQYF
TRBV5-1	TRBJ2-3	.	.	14	TGCGCCAGCAGCGTACTGACAGAGCCAGATACGCAGTATTTT	CASSVLTEPDTQYF
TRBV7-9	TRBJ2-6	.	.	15	TGTGCCAGCAGCTTACGGCGGGTTGGGGCCAACGTCCTGACTTTC	CASSLRRVGANVLTF
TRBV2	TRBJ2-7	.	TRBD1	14	TGTGCCAGCAGCCGGGACAGAGAGAGGGGCGAGCAGTACTTC	CASSRDRERGEQYF
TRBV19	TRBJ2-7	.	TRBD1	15	TGTGCCAGTAGTATGACGGGGACAGGGGGCTACGAGCAGTACTTC	CASSMTGTGGYEQYF
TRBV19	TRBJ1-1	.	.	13	TGTGCCAGTAGTATAGCGGTGAACACTGAAGCTTTCTTT	CASSIAVNTEAFF
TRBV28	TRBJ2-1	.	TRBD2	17	TGTGCCAGCAGTTCGGCTAGCGGAAGAAGCTCCTACAATGAGCAGTTCTTC	CASSSASGRSSYNEQFF